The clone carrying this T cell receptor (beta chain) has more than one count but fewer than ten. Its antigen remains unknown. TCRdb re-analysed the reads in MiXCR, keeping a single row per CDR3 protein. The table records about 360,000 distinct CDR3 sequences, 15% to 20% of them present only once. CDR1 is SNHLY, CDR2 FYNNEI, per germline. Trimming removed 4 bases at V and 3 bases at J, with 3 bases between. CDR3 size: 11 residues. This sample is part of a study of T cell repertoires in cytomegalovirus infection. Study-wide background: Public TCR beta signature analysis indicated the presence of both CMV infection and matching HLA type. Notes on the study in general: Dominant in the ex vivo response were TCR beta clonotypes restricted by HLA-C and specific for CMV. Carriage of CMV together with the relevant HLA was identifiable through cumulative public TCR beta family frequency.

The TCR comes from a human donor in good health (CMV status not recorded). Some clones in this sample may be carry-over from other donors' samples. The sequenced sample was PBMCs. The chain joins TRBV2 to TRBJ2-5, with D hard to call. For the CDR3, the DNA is TGTGCCAGCAGTGGGGAAGAGACCCAGTACTTC. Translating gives CASSGEETQYF.